These T cell receptor beta chains were read from a single sample in a study of human T cells and chemical hapten exposure. MiXCR, applied by TCRdb to the RACE reads, yields one record per CDR3 protein. The sample holds 95,000 to 150,000 distinct CDR3 sequences, roughly 13% seen once. The source material was whole blood, sampled in connection with sensitization to the hapten diphenylcyclopropenone (DPC). Receptors were obtained from a man aged 18 to 30 with alopecia areata. Some clones in this sample may be carry-over from other donors' samples. CDR3s include the opening cysteine and the closing phenylalanine or tryptophan. The order of the fields is CDR3 protein, V gene, J gene.

CDR3aa: CASSQGGGLNTGELFF; v_gene: TRBV7-2; j_gene: TRBJ2-2
CDR3aa: CASSLGTSGTNEQFF; v_gene: TRBV27; j_gene: TRBJ2-1
CDR3aa: CASATSTSNEKLFF; v_gene: TRBV28; j_gene: TRBJ1-4
CDR3aa: CASSVGAEAFF; v_gene: TRBV19; j_gene: TRBJ1-1
CDR3aa: CASSQEMSYYGYTF; v_gene: TRBV3-1; j_gene: TRBJ1-2
CDR3aa: CASSFTGVQQYF; v_gene: TRBV28; j_gene: TRBJ2-7
CDR3aa: CASRPLPTARDYEQYF; v_gene: TRBV28; j_gene: TRBJ2-7
CDR3aa: CASSQEALRQGIGELFF; v_gene: TRBV4-2; j_gene: TRBJ2-2
CDR3aa: CASSQTTGSYEQYF; v_gene: TRBV4-1; j_gene: TRBJ2-7
CDR3aa: CASSLSRGGPLEKLFF; v_gene: TRBV27; j_gene: TRBJ1-4
CDR3aa: CASSVEAGYRGYTF; v_gene: TRBV9; j_gene: TRBJ1-2
CDR3aa: CASSEGGRETQYF; v_gene: TRBV2; j_gene: TRBJ2-5
CDR3aa: CASSQFGGPTNTGELFF; v_gene: TRBV3-1; j_gene: TRBJ2-2
CDR3aa: CASSSNRDPSYNEQFF; v_gene: TRBV12-3/TRBV12-4; j_gene: TRBJ2-1
CDR3aa: CAILPLAPDKHTGELFF; v_gene: TRBV7-8; j_gene: TRBJ2-2
CDR3aa: CSVIRGGGNTGELFF; v_gene: TRBV29-1; j_gene: TRBJ2-2
CDR3aa: CASSEQYANTEAFF; v_gene: TRBV2; j_gene: TRBJ1-1
CDR3aa: CASSQDVAAGANVLTF; v_gene: TRBV4-3; j_gene: TRBJ2-6
CDR3aa: CASSLTLSGELFF; v_gene: TRBV7-3; j_gene: TRBJ2-2
CDR3aa: CSASVGTEAFF; v_gene: TRBV20-1; j_gene: TRBJ1-1
CDR3aa: CASSLPPRTGFEQFF; v_gene: TRBV27; j_gene: TRBJ2-1
CDR3aa: CSVDRNTEAFF; v_gene: TRBV29-1; j_gene: TRBJ1-1
CDR3aa: CASSSGGEGRNQPQHF; v_gene: TRBV12-3/TRBV12-4; j_gene: TRBJ1-5
CDR3aa: CAISEQGEKLFF; v_gene: TRBV10-3; j_gene: TRBJ1-4
CDR3aa: CASSLAGADTQYF; v_gene: TRBV7-2; j_gene: TRBJ2-3
CDR3aa: CSADSNRDSFYDTEAFF; v_gene: TRBV20-1; j_gene: TRBJ1-1
CDR3aa: CASSSRLAATYEQYF; v_gene: TRBV7-9; j_gene: TRBJ2-7
CDR3aa: CASSGSGAKNIQYF; v_gene: TRBV5-1; j_gene: TRBJ2-4
CDR3aa: CASSLVWDRENIQYF; v_gene: TRBV7-2; j_gene: TRBJ2-4
CDR3aa: CASSLLAGAYNEQFF; v_gene: TRBV7-9; j_gene: TRBJ2-1
CDR3aa: CASRMGGFSSGANVLTF; v_gene: TRBV27; j_gene: TRBJ2-6
CDR3aa: CASRGQVSGNTIYF; v_gene: TRBV2; j_gene: TRBJ1-3
CDR3aa: CASSDGHEGGNEQFF; v_gene: TRBV6-4; j_gene: TRBJ2-1
CDR3aa: CASTITGVVNTEAFF; v_gene: TRBV6-7; j_gene: TRBJ1-1
CDR3aa: CASSSHYRGAKNIQYF; v_gene: TRBV5-5; j_gene: TRBJ2-4
CDR3aa: CASSSWIGQNHNYGYTF; v_gene: TRBV5-5; j_gene: TRBJ1-2
CDR3aa: CASSPGYSISAYEQYF; v_gene: TRBV18; j_gene: TRBJ2-7
CDR3aa: CASSLGAALNYGYTF; v_gene: TRBV18; j_gene: TRBJ1-2
CDR3aa: CASSYSRTEAFF; v_gene: TRBV6-5; j_gene: TRBJ1-1
CDR3aa: CASSFIRGTEAFF; v_gene: TRBV5-4; j_gene: TRBJ1-1
CDR3aa: CASSVGSGVESTDTQYF; v_gene: TRBV9; j_gene: TRBJ2-3
CDR3aa: CATGGNTGELFF; v_gene: TRBV6-2/TRBV6-3; j_gene: TRBJ2-2
CDR3aa: CARIPGDMNTEAFF; v_gene: TRBV2; j_gene: TRBJ1-1
CDR3aa: CASSPSTSGGFRTDTQYF; v_gene: TRBV7-9; j_gene: TRBJ2-3
CDR3aa: CASSRGAANTGELFF; v_gene: TRBV4-3; j_gene: TRBJ2-2
CDR3aa: CASSLQGNTQYF; v_gene: TRBV3-1; j_gene: TRBJ2-3
CDR3aa: CASSFLAGSKNIQYF; v_gene: TRBV7-8; j_gene: TRBJ2-4
CDR3aa: CASRVTGMNTEAFF; v_gene: TRBV7-2; j_gene: TRBJ1-1
CDR3aa: CASSKVDSNTEAFF; v_gene: TRBV21-1; j_gene: TRBJ1-1
CDR3aa: CASSEHITGNEQYF; v_gene: TRBV10-1; j_gene: TRBJ2-7
CDR3aa: CASSDPRTGNTEAFF; v_gene: TRBV2; j_gene: TRBJ1-1
CDR3aa: CASSMALAGSTDTQYF; v_gene: TRBV2; j_gene: TRBJ2-3
CDR3aa: CSVISGRAADTQYF; v_gene: TRBV29-1; j_gene: TRBJ2-3